The 16 T cell receptor beta chains given below trace back to one sample, sequenced in a study of regulatory T cells in long-lasting Graves disease. Construction of the TCR beta libraries employed iRepertoire HTBI primers in conjunction with Arm-PCR of CDR3 regions. TCRdb fed the multiplex PCR reads into MiXCR, producing one record per CDR3 protein. The repertoire holds roughly 420,000 distinct CDR3 sequences, about 17% seen once, with around a quarter in the top ten. The time point was: newly diagnosed GD, antithyroid drugs for less than 3 months. RNA isolated from PBMCs was used to make the TCR library. These data were also reused for a study on T cells in Graves' hyperthyroidism and ophthalmopathy.

The sequencing here drew on peripheral blood mononuclear cells (PBMCs), taken at new diagnosis, from a patient treated with antithyroid drugs. These receptors all come from a woman aged 18 to 35 with Graves disease.

J is TRBJ1-2 and V is TRBV20-1; possibly TRBD1 for D (5 bases). This CDR3 has 16 amino acids. V lost 0 bases and J 4 bases, leaving 18 bases between the germline ends. CDR1 is DFQATT, CDR2 SNEGSKA, per germline (reference sequence). As DNA, the CDR3 is TGCAGTGCTAGAGATCTGGGAACAGGAGTTAGCTATGGCTACACCTTC. This translates into CSARDLGTGVSYGYTF.

This clonotype was seen repeatedly, ten times or more. The CDR3 is CASSPVGLAEYNEQFF. Written as DNA, the CDR3 is TGTGCCAGCTCACCAGTAGGACTAGCGGAATACAATGAGCAGTTCTTC. This rearrangement joins TRBV18 to TRBJ2-1, with 10 positions matching TRBD2. Per germline, CDR1 KGHSH and CDR2 LQKENI. Losses at the gene ends were 2 bases for V and 4 bases for J; bases not matched to a gene: 5. CDR3 length equals 16 residues.

As regards this clonotype: A much larger clonotype is one base distant, so this may be a read error. This chain connects TRBV28 to TRBJ1-4; a weak D match, TRBD1 (6 bases). Germline V lookup: CDR1 MDHEN, CDR2 SYDVKM. The CDR3 is 14 residues long. V shed 6 bases and J shed 6 bases, with 14 bases lying between them. CDR3 region: CASSSRTVDEKLFF. The DNA of the CDR3 is TGTGCCAGCAGCTCCAGGACAGTAGATGAAAAACTGTTTTTT.

This rearrangement joins TRBV6-1 to TRBJ2-5; D might be TRBD1 or TRBD2, each matching 6 bases. Germline CDR1 MNHNS, CDR2 SASEGT. The CDR3 has 12 amino acids. V was cut by 5 bases and J by 11 bases, with 15 bases left in between. CDR3 amino acids: CASSPGRDTQYF. CDR3 bases: TGTGCCAGCAGTCCGGGGCGGGACACGCAGTACTTC.

This clonotype was observed a handful of times. The chain combines TRBV20-1 with TRBJ2-7, with TRBD2 matching 7 bases. Germline V gives CDR1 DFQATT, CDR2 SNEGSKA (reference sequence). V dropped 6 bases and J dropped 2; count of bases not matched to a gene: 10. CDR3 size: 14 residues. CDR3 DNA: TGCAGTGCCCCCCGGGGGACTACCCCCTACGAGCAGTACTTC. This gives the protein CSAPRGTTPYEQYF.

This rearrangement joins TRBV6-1 to TRBJ2-3, with 8 positions matching TRBD1. The germline gives CDR1 MNHNS, CDR2 SASEGT. The CDR3 spans 13 residues. Trimming took 9 bases from V and 6 from J; bases not matched to a gene: 8. CDR3 amino acids: CASTGQGKDTQYF. The DNA for the CDR3 is TGTGCCAGTACCGGACAGGGAAAGGATACGCAGTATTTT.

The V call is TRBV10-3, the J call TRBJ1-5; D is uncertain. The germline CDR1 and CDR2 sequences are ENHRY and SYGVKD. The CDR3 is 13 amino acids. V lost 9 bases, J lost 4 bases, and 13 bases lay in between. CDR3 sequence: CAITGSTNQPQHF. CDR3 nucleotides: TGTGCCATTACGGGCAGTACGAATCAGCCCCAGCATTTT.

Comments on this clonotype: This may be a read error: a much more frequent sequence differs by one nucleotide. The chain links TRBV5-1 to TRBJ2-1; D uncertain. The J call may not be correct, given that the DNA end is closer to TRBJ2-7. Germline assignment: CDR1 SGHRS and CDR2 YFSETQ. The CDR3 loop spans 16 amino acids. Written as DNA, the CDR3 is TGCGCCAGCAGCTTGGATCCCTCTGTCTCCTACAATGAGCAGTACTTC. Translated: CASSLDPSVSYNEQYF.

This chain links TRBV5-1 with TRBJ2-2, with 15 bases lining up with TRBD2. Germline values: CDR1 SGHRS, CDR2 YFSETQ. V lost 3 bases and J lost 1; bases outside the gene matches: 4. The CDR3 is 18 amino acids. CDR3 residues: CASSWGLAGGMNTGELFF. CDR3 coding DNA: TGCGCCAGCAGCTGGGGACTAGCGGGAGGAATGAACACCGGGGAGCTGTTTTTT.

This clonotype was seen repeatedly, ten times or more. The rearrangement uses TRBV6-1 and TRBJ2-7; 7 bases are a match to TRBD2. Germline loops: CDR1 MNHNS, CDR2 SASEGT. The CDR3 contains 12 residues. V shed 8 bases and J 3 bases; nucleotides not matched to a gene: 4. This CDR3 is CASLGLVYEQYF. CDR3 DNA: TGTGCCAGCCTCGGACTAGTCTACGAGCAGTACTTC.

This clonotype was detected only a few times. The genes are TRBV29-1 and TRBJ2-3; 8 bases align to TRBD1. Germline trimming cut 7 bases from V and 6 bases from J; bases unmatched to any gene: 12. There are 14 residues in the CDR3. CDR1 SQVTM and CDR2 ANQGSEA come from the germline V gene. The CDR3 here is CSATDRGPSDTQYF. The CDR3, as DNA: TGCAGCGCTACCGACAGGGGCCCAAGTGATACGCAGTATTTT.

This clonotype was detected many times. The chain joins TRBV5-1 to TRBJ2-3; D may be TRBD1 or TRBD2 (5 bases each). Germline V gene sequence: CDR1 SGHRS, CDR2 YFSETQ. The V end was cut by 4 bases, the J end by 0 bases, with 15 bases between. The CDR3 is made up of 16 amino acids. The CDR3 protein is CASSPGRGGSTDTQYF. CDR3 coding DNA: TGCGCCAGCAGCCCCGGACGGGGCGGAAGCACAGATACGCAGTATTTT.

This clonotype was seen repeatedly, ten times or more. V and J are TRBV7-3 and TRBJ2-3; D is possibly TRBD1 or TRBD2 (5 bases each). The V end was cut by 6 bases, the J end by 0 bases, with 13 bases between. Germline lookup yields CDR1 SGHTA and CDR2 FQGTGA. The CDR3 is 15 amino acids. For the CDR3, the DNA is TGTGCCAGCAGAGATCGCCGGGGCAGCACAGATACGCAGTATTTT. Amino acids: CASRDRRGSTDTQYF.

The CDR3 sequence is CASAPGGGGTDTQYF. The CDR3 nucleotides are TGTGCTAGTGCCCCCGGGGGCGGGGGCACAGATACGCAGTATTTT. V and J are TRBV12-5 and TRBJ2-3; either TRBD1 or TRBD2 may supply D (6 bases each). Germline CDR1 LGHNT, CDR2 FRNRAP. The CDR3 contains 15 residues. The V and J ends lost 7 bases and 1 base respectively, with 15 bases between them.

V usage is TRBV6-1 and J usage is TRBJ2-3; 11 nucleotides match TRBD2. The last part of the DNA fits TRBJ2-1 better; the J call may be wrong. This CDR3 has 14 residues. Germline V gene data show CDR1 as MNHNS and CDR2 as SASEGT. The CDR3 here is CASRSTSGSYEQFF. CDR3 nucleotide sequence: TGTGCCAGCAGGTCCACTAGCGGGAGCTATGAGCAGTTCTTC.

The rearrangement uses TRBV19 and TRBJ2-1; D could derive from TRBD1 or TRBD2 (5 bases each). This CDR3 contains 16 residues. Germline loops: CDR1 LNHDA, CDR2 SQIVND (reference sequence). V was cut by 6 bases and J by 4 bases, with 19 bases left in between. CDR3 sequence: CASSVNPGPLYNEQFF. Written as DNA, the CDR3 is TGTGCCAGTAGCGTGAACCCGGGACCTCTTTACAATGAGCAGTTCTTC. Full variable domain (remainder filled in from reference TRBV19 and TRBJ2-1): DGGITQSPKYLFRKEGQNVTLSCEQNLNHDAMYWYRQDPGQGLRLIYYSQIVNDFQKGDIAEGYSVSREKKESFPLTVTSAQKNPTAFYLCASSVNPGPLYNEQFFGPGTRLTVL.